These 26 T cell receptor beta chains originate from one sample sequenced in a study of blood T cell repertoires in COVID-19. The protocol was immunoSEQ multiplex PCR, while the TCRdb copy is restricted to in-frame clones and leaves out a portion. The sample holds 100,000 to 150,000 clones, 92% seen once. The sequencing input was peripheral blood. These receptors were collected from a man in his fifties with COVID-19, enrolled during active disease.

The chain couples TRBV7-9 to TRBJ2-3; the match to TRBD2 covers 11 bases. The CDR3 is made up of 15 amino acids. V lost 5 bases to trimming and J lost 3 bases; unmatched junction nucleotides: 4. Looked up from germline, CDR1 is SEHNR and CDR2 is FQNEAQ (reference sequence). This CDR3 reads CASSLLAGVTDTQYF. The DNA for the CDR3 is TGTGCCAGCAGCCTACTAGCGGGAGTTACAGATACGCAGTATTTT.

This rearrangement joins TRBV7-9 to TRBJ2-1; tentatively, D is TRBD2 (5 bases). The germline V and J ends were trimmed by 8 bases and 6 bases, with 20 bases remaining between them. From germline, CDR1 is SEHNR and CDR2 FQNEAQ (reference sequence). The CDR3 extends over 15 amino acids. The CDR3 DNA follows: TGTGCCAGCGCAGACGGGATGCTTCCACCCAATGAGCAGTTCTTC. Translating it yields CASADGMLPPNEQFF.

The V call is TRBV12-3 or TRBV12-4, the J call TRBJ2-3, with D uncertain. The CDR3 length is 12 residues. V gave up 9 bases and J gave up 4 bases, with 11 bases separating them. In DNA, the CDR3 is TGTGCCAGTGGTGCAGATTCAGATACGCAGTATTTT. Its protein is CASGADSDTQYF.

This CDR3 is CASGPSGSFSGANVLTF. Written as DNA, the CDR3 is TGTGCCAGCGGCCCTAGCGGGTCCTTCTCTGGGGCCAACGTCCTGACTTTC. The V call is TRBV7-7, the J call TRBJ2-6; 8 bases line up with TRBD2. The ends lost 8 bases at V and 0 bases at J; junction bases unmatched: 9. The CDR3 sequence is 17 residues long. CDR1 and CDR2 from the germline V gene are SSHAT and FNYEAQ (reference sequence).

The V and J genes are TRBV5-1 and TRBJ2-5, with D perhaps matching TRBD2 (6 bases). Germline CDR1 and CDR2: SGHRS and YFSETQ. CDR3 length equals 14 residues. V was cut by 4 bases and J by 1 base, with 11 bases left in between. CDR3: CASSPGTAQETQYF. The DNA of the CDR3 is TGCGCCAGCAGCCCCGGGACTGCCCAAGAGACCCAGTACTTC.

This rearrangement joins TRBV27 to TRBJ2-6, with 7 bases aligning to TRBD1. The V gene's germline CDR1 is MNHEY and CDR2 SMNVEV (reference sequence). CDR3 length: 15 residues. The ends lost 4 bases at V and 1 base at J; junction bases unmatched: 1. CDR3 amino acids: CASSSQGSGANVLTF. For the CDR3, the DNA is TGTGCCAGCAGTTCACAGGGGTCTGGGGCCAACGTCCTGACTTTC.

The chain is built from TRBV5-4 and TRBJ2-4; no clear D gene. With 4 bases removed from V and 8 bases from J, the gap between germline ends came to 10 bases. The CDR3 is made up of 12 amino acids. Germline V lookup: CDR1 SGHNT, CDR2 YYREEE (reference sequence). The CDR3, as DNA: TGTGCCAGCAGCCTCGAATCGGACATTCAGTACTTC. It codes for CASSLESDIQYF.

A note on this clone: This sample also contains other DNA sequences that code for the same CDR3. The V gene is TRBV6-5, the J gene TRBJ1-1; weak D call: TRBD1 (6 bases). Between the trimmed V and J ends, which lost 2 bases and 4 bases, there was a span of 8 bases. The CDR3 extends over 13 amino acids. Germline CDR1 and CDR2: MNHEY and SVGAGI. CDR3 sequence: CASSYLGGTEAFF. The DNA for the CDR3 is TGTGCCAGCAGTTACCTAGGGGGCACTGAAGCTTTCTTT.

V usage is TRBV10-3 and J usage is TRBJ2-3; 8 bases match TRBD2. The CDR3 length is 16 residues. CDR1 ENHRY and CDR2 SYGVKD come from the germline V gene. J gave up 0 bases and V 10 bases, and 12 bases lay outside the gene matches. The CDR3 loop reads CATRGSGALSTDTQYF. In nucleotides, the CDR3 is TGTGCCACCCGAGGTAGCGGGGCCTTAAGCACAGATACGCAGTATTTT.

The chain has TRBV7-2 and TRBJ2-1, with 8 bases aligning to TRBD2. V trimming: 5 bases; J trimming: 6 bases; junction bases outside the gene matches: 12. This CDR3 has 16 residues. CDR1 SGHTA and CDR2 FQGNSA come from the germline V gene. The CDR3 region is CASSQLIISGVNEQFF. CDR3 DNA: TGTGCCAGCAGCCAACTCATAATTAGCGGGGTCAATGAGCAGTTCTTC.

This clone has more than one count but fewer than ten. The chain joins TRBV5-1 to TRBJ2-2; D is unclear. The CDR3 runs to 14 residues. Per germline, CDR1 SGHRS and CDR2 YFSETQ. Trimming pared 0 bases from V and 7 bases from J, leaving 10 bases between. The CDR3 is CASSLGPRIGELFF. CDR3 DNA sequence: TGCGCCAGCAGCTTGGGACCGAGGATCGGGGAGCTGTTTTTT.

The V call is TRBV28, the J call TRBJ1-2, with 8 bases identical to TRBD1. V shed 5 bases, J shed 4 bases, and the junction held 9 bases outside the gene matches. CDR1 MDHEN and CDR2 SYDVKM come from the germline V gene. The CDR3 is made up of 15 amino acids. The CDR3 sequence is CASSPRTGGPYGYTF. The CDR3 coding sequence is TGTGCCAGCAGTCCCCGAACAGGGGGTCCCTATGGCTACACCTTC.

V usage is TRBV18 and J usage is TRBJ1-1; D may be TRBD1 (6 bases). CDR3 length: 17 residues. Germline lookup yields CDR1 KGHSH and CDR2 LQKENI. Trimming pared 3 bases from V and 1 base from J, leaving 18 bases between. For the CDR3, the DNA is TGTGCCAGCTCACCCCTCATCCTGACAGGCGAGAACACTGAAGCTTTCTTT. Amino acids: CASSPLILTGENTEAFF.

CDR3 residues: CASSPGTGHNQPQHF. CDR3 DNA sequence: TGTGCCAGCAGTCCCGGGACAGGACACAATCAGCCCCAGCATTTT. The chain links TRBV6-5 to TRBJ1-5; 8 bases match TRBD1. Unmatched junction bases numbered 6, after V lost 5 bases and J lost 3 bases. CDR3 length equals 15 residues. Germline loops: CDR1 MNHEY, CDR2 SVGAGI.

This CDR3 is CASSILNEQFF. CDR3 bases: TGTGCCAGCAGCATATTGAATGAGCAGTTCTTC. The chain uses TRBV6-2 or TRBV6-3 and TRBJ2-1; unclear D gene. The germline V and J ends were trimmed by 6 bases and 7 bases, with 7 bases remaining between them. The CDR3 totals 11 residues. Germline CDR1 MNHEY, CDR2 SVGEGT.

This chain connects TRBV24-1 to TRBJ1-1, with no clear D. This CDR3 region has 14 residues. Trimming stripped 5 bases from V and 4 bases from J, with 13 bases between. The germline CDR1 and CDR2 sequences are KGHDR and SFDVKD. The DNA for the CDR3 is TGTGCCACCAGTGCCCCTCCCCCGGTCACTGAAGCTTTCTTT. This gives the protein CATSAPPPVTEAFF.

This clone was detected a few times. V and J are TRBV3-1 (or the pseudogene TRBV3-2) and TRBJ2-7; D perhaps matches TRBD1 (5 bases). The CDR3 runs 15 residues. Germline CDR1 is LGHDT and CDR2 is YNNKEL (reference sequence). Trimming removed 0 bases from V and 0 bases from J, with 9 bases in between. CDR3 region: CASSQDQGYSYEQYF. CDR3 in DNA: TGTGCCAGCAGCCAAGATCAGGGTTACTCCTACGAGCAGTACTTC.

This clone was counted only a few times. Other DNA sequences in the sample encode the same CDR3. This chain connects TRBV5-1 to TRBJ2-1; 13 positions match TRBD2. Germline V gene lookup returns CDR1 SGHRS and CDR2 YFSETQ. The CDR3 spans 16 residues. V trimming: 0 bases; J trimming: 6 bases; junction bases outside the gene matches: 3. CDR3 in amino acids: CASSLGLAGGLNEQFF. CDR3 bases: TGCGCCAGCAGCTTGGGACTAGCGGGAGGTCTCAATGAGCAGTTCTTC.

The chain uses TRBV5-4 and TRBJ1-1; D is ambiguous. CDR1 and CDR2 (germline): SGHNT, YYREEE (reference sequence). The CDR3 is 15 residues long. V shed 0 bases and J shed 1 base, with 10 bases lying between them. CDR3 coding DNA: TGTGCCAGCAGCTTGGGTGCACAGCCGAACACTGAAGCTTTCTTT. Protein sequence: CASSLGAQPNTEAFF.

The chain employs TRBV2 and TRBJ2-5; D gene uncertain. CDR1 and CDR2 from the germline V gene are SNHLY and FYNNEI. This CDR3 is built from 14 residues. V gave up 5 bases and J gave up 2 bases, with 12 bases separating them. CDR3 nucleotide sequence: TGTGCCAGCAGTAAACAGACACGACAAGAGACCCAGTACTTC. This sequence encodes CASSKQTRQETQYF.

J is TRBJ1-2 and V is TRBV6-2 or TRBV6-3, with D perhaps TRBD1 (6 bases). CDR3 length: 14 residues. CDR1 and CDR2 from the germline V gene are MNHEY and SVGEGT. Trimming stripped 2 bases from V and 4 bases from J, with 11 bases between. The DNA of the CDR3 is TGTGCCAGCAGTTACGCAACAGGGATCTATGGCTACACCTTC. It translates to CASSYATGIYGYTF.

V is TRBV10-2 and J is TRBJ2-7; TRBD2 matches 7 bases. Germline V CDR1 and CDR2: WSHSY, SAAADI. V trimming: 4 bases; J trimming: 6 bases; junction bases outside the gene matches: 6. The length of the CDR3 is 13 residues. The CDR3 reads CASSVRLAGEQYV. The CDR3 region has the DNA TGCGCCAGCAGTGTGCGGTTAGCGGGCGAGCAGTACGTC.

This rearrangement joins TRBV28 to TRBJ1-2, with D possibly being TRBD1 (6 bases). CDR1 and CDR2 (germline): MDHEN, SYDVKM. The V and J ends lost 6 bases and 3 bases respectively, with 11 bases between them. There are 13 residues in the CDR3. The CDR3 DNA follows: TGTGCCAGCAGCCACAGGGTGGACTATGGCTACACCTTC. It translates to CASSHRVDYGYTF.

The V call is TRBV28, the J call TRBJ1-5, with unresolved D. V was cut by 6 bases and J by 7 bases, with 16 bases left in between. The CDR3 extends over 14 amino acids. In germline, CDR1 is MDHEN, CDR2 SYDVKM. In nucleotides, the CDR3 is TGTGCCAGCAGCCCCCGGGTTTCTTGGCAGCCCCAGCATTTT. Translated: CASSPRVSWQPQHF. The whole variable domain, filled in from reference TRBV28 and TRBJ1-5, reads DVKVTQSSRYLVKRTGEKVFLECVQDMDHENMFWYRQDPGLGLRLIYFSYDVKMKEKGDIPEGYSVSREKKERFSLILESASTNQTSMYLCASSPRVSWQPQHFGDGTRLSIL.

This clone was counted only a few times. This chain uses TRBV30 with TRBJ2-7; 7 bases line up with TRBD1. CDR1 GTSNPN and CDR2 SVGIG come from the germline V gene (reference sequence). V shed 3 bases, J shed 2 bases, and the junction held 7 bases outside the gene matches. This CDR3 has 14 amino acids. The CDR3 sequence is CAWRTGQLTYEQYF. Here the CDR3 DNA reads TGTGCCTGGAGAACGGGACAGTTGACCTACGAGCAGTACTTC. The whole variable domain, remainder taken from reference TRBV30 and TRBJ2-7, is SQTIHQWPATLVQPVGSPLSLECTVEGTSNPNLYWYRQAAGRGLQLLFYSVGIGQISSEVPQNLSASRPQDRQFILSSKKLLLSDSGFYLCAWRTGQLTYEQYFGPGTRLTVT.

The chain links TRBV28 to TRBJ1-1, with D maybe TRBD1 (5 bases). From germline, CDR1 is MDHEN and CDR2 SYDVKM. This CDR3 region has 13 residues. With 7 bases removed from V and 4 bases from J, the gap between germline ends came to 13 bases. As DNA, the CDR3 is TGTGCCAGCACCCTTGGGGGGAGCACTGAAGCTTTCTTT. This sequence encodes CASTLGGSTEAFF.